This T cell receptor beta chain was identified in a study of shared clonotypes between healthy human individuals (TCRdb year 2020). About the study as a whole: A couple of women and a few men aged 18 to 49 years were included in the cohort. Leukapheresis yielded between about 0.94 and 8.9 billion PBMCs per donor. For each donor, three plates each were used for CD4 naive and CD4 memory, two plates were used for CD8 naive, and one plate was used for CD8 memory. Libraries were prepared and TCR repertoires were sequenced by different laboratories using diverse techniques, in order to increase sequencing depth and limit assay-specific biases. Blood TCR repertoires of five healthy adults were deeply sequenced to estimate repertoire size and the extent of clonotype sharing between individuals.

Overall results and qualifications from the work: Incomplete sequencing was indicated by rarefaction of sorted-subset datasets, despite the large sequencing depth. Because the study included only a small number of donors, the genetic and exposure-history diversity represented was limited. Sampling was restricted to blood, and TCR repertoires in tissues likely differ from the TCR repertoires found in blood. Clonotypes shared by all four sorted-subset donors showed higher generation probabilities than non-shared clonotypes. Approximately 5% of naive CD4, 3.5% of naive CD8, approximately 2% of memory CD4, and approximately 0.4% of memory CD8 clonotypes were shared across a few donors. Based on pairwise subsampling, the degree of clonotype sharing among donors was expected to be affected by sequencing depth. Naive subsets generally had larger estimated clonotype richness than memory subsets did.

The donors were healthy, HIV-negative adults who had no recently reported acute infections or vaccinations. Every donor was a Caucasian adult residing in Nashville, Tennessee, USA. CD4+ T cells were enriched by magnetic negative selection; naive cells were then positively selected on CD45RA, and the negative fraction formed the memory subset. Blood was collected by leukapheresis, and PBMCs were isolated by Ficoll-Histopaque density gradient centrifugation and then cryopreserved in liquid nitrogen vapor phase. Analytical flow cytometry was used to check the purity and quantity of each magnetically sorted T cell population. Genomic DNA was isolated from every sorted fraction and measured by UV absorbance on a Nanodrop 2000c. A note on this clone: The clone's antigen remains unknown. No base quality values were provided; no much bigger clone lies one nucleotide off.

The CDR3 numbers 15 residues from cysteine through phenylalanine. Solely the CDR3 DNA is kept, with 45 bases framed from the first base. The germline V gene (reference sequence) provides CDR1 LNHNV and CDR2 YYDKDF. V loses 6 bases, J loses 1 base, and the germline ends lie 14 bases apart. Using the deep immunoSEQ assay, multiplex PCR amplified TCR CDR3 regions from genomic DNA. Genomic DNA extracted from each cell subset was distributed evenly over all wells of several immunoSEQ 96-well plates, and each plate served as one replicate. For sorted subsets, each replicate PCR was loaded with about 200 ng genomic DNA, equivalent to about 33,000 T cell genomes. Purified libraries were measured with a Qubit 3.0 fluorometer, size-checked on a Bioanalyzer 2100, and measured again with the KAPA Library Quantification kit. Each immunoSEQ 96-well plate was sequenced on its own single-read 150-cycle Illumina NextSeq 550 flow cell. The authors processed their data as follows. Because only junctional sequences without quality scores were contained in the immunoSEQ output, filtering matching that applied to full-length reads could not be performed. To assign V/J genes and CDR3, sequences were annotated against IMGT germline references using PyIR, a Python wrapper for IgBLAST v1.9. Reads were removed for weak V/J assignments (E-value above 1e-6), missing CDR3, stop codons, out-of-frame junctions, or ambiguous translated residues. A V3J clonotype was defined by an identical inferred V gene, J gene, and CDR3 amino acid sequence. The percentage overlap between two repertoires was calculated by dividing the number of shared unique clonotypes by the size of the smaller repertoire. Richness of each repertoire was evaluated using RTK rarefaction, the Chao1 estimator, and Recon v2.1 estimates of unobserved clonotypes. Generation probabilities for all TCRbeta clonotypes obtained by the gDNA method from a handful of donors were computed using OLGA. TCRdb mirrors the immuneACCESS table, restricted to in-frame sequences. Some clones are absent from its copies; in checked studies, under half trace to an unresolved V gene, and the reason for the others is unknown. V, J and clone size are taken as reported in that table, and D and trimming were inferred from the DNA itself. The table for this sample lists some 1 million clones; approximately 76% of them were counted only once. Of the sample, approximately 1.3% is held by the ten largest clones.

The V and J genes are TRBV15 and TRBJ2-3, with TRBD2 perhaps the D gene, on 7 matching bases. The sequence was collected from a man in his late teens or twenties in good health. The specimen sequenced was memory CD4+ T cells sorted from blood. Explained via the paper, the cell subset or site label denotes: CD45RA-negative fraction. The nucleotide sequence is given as TGTGCCACCAGTGGGGGAGGGGGAGGCACAGATACGCAGTATTTT. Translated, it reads CATSGGGGGTDTQYF.